Presented here are 28 T cell receptor beta chains from one specimen sequenced in a study of beta chain features in type 1 diabetes. Study results and limitations: In all four CD4+ subsets, TCRB CDR3 length was significantly, moderately reduced in type 1 diabetes.

No antigen has been assigned to these receptors. Investigators reverse transcribed all isolated RNA, so they sequenced expressed TCRB transcripts. Clones were read by immunoSEQ multiplex PCR, and TCRdb kept only the in-frame ones, dropping some. The table has approximately 170,000 clones, about 8% seen once; the top ten hold approximately 1%. Source material: central memory CD4+ T cells from blood. These receptors came from a woman in her thirties or forties with type 1 diabetes.

This clone was recorded only once. The chain joins TRBV7-9 to TRBJ2-4, with 12 nucleotides matching TRBD2. The CDR3 contains 14 residues. V was pared by 2 bases and J by 8 bases, with 1 base of the junction left unmatched. CDR1 SEHNR and CDR2 FQNEAQ come from the germline V gene (reference sequence). The CDR3 here is CASSLPSGGDIQYF. CDR3 sequence (DNA): TGTGCCAGCAGCTTACCTAGCGGGGGGGACATTCAGTACTTC.

The chain links TRBV4-1 to TRBJ2-1; 10 nucleotides align to TRBD1. The trim removed 3 bases at V and 10 bases at J, leaving 12 bases unmatched. The CDR3 totals 16 residues. Germline loops: CDR1 MGHRA, CDR2 YSYEKL. The CDR3 bases are TGCGCCAGCAGCCATGCCCCGGGACAGGGGTGGGAGGAGCAGTTCTTC. Translating gives CASSHAPGQGWEEQFF.

The chain couples TRBV18 to TRBJ2-3, with 7 bases matching TRBD2. Per the germline V gene, CDR1 is KGHSH and CDR2 is LQKENI. Trimming at V came to 4 bases and at J to 2 bases, leaving 9 bases not matched to a gene. The CDR3 spans 16 residues. CDR3 nucleotide sequence: TGTGCCAGCTCACTACCCCGCGGGGGATCCACAGATACGCAGTATTTT. The encoded protein is CASSLPRGGSTDTQYF.

This clone has a handful of counts. The genes are TRBV6-5 and TRBJ1-1; D not resolved. V lost 5 bases and J lost 1, with 5 bases in between. The germline V gene has CDR1 MNHEY and CDR2 SVGAGI. The CDR3 has 12 residues. The CDR3 spells CASSRSNTEAFF. The CDR3 DNA sequence: TGTGCCAGCAGTCGGTCGAACACTGAAGCTTTCTTT.

This clone was detected only a few times. The rearrangement joins TRBV6-1 to TRBJ2-3; 12 bases are a match to TRBD1. The trim removed 6 bases at V and 6 bases at J, leaving 10 bases unmatched. Germline V CDR1 and CDR2: MNHNS, SASEGT. This CDR3 has 16 residues. CDR3 coding DNA: TGTGCCAGCAGCGAACTCGGGACAGGGGGCGCGGATACGCAGTATTTT. It yields the protein CASSELGTGGADTQYF.

This clone appeared many times. The J gene is TRBJ2-1, the V gene TRBV29-1, with TRBD2 identical over 11 bases. The CDR3 has 15 residues. The germline V gene encodes CDR1 SQVTM and CDR2 ANQGSEA. With V trimmed by 6 bases and J by 7 bases, 11 bases remained unmatched. In DNA form, the CDR3 reads TGCAGCGTGGCCCTGGGGGCTAGCGGGGGGAATGAGCAGTTCTTC. It specifies CSVALGASGGNEQFF.

In this sample, this clone turned up many times. V is TRBV7-8 and J is TRBJ1-5; possibly TRBD1 for D (5 bases). Between the trimmed V and J ends, which lost 2 bases and 5 bases, there was a span of 7 bases. The CDR3 is 13 amino acids. From germline, CDR1 is SGHVS and CDR2 FQNEAQ. Here the CDR3 DNA reads TGTGCCAGCAGCTTATCGGGGGATCAGCCCCAGCATTTT. Protein sequence: CASSLSGDQPQHF.

This clone was seen more than once but under ten times. The chain links TRBV19 to TRBJ1-1, with no clear D. This CDR3 is 13 amino acids long. Trimming stripped 6 bases from V and 0 bases from J, with 8 bases between. CDR1 is LNHDA, CDR2 SQIVND, per germline (reference sequence). The CDR3 nucleotides read TGTGCCAGTAGCGACACGTTGAACACTGAAGCTTTCTTT. Translation gives CASSDTLNTEAFF.

The CDR3 region has the DNA TGTGCCAGCAGCCTGACAGGGTTCAGCGGGGAGCTGTTTTTT. It translates to CASSLTGFSGELFF. The gene calls are TRBV5-6 and TRBJ2-2; 7 bases match TRBD1. Germline V gene sequence: CDR1 SGHDT, CDR2 YYEEEE. Unmatched junction bases numbered 7, after V lost 4 bases and J lost 7 bases. This CDR3 spans 14 amino acids.

This clone was seen repeatedly, ten times or more. The rearrangement uses TRBV5-4 and TRBJ1-1; TRBD1 might be the D (5 bases). The germline gives CDR1 SGHNT, CDR2 YYREEE (reference sequence). V dropped 4 bases and J dropped 7 bases, with 14 bases sitting between them. The length of the CDR3 is 13 residues. This CDR3 is CASSARTSDEAFF. In nucleotides, the CDR3 is TGTGCCAGCAGCGCTCGGACATCCGATGAAGCTTTCTTT. The variable domain in full, with the rest retrieved from reference TRBV5-4 and TRBJ1-1, is ETGVTQSPTHLIKTRGQQVTLRCSSQSGHNTVSWYQQALGQGPQFIFQYYREEENGRGNFPPRFSGLQFPNYSSELNVNALELDDSALYLCASSARTSDEAFFGQGTRLTVV.

The V and J genes are TRBV5-1 and TRBJ2-1, with TRBD2 matching 14 bases. CDR3 size: 17 residues. V trimming: 0 bases; J trimming: 6 bases; junction bases outside the gene matches: 5. Germline CDR1 reads SGHRS; CDR2 reads YFSETQ. The CDR3 coding sequence is TGCGCCAGCAGCTTGGGTGGGACTAGCGGGAGTCTCAATGAGCAGTTCTTC. Translated, it gives CASSLGGTSGSLNEQFF.

As DNA, the CDR3 is TGCAGCGTTGAAGATTGGACTCATAGCACAGATACGCAGTATTTT. Translating it yields CSVEDWTHSTDTQYF. This chain uses TRBV29-1 with TRBJ2-3; D is perhaps TRBD2 (5 bases). The germline gives CDR1 SQVTM, CDR2 ANQGSEA. This CDR3 contains 15 residues. Deletions cut 0 bases from V and 0 bases from J, with 10 bases between.

This clone was counted between two and nine times. The chain has TRBV6-5 and TRBJ1-2; D may be TRBD1 (6 bases). The germline gives CDR1 MNHEY, CDR2 SVGAGI. This CDR3 contains 13 residues. V gave up 6 bases and J gave up 2 bases, with 10 bases separating them. CDR3 coding DNA: TGTGCCAGCAGCTACGGACAGAACTATGGCTACACCTTC. Amino acid sequence: CASSYGQNYGYTF.

This clone was seen only a few times. The CDR3: CASAPRNGNQPQHF. CDR3 in DNA: TGTGCCAGTGCACCCAGGAACGGCAATCAGCCCCAGCATTTT. J is TRBJ1-5 and V is TRBV19; D call uncertain. This CDR3 comprises 14 residues. The germline V gene has CDR1 LNHDA and CDR2 SQIVND (reference sequence). V gave up 8 bases and J gave up 2 bases, with 13 bases separating them.

A few counts support this clone. The chain uses TRBV30 and TRBJ1-2; 9 bases are a match to TRBD1. With 2 bases clipped from V and 8 bases from J, the junction kept 9 bases outside the gene matches. Germline loops: CDR1 GTSNPN, CDR2 SVGIG (reference sequence). CDR3 length equals 14 residues. The CDR3 DNA reads as TGTGCCTGGAGTCCGGACAGGGGATTGCGCGGCTACACCTTC. Its protein is CAWSPDRGLRGYTF.

This clone was recorded at least ten times. The V gene is TRBV7-9, the J gene TRBJ1-2, with 7 bases lining up with TRBD1. J lost 7 bases, V lost 5 bases, and 16 bases had no gene match. The germline V gene encodes CDR1 SEHNR and CDR2 FQNEAQ (reference sequence). The CDR3 loop spans 16 amino acids. CDR3 region: CASSPPGGRGRLGYTF. For the CDR3, the DNA is TGTGCCAGCAGCCCCCCTGGGGGTAGGGGGCGGCTTGGCTACACCTTC.

This chain links TRBV27 with TRBJ1-6; D possibly corresponds to TRBD1 (5 bases). The V gene lost 6 bases and the J gene lost 0 bases, with 9 bases spanning the gap. This CDR3 region has 15 residues. The germline V gene encodes CDR1 MNHEY and CDR2 SMNVEV (reference sequence). The CDR3 coding sequence is TGTGCCAGCAGACCTGACAGCTCCTATAATTCACCCCTCCACTTT. Translation gives CASRPDSSYNSPLHF.

The chain carries TRBV5-4 and TRBJ2-4, with 7 bases fitting TRBD1. The CDR3 length is 15 residues. V gave up 5 bases and J gave up 1 base; unmatched junction bases: 6. CDR1 and CDR2 from the germline V gene are SGHNT and YYREEE (reference sequence). CDR3 nucleotides: TGTGCCAGCAGACCCGGGACAGACGCCAAAAACATTCAGTACTTC. This gives the protein CASRPGTDAKNIQYF. The variable domain in full, completed from reference TRBV5-4 and TRBJ2-4, reads ETGVTQSPTHLIKTRGQQVTLRCSSQSGHNTVSWYQQALGQGPQFIFQYYREEENGRGNFPPRFSGLQFPNYSSELNVNALELDDSALYLCASRPGTDAKNIQYFGAGTRLSVL.

The rearrangement uses TRBV29-1 and TRBJ2-1, with 7 bases matching TRBD2. The CDR3 runs 12 residues. The germline gives CDR1 SQVTM, CDR2 ANQGSEA. CDR3 coding DNA: TGCGGGGGGGATAGCGGCTACAATGAGCAGTTCTTC. Translated, it gives CGGDSGYNEQFF.

This chain connects TRBV5-6 to TRBJ2-5, with D unresolved. This CDR3 is 12 amino acids long. Deletions cut 4 bases from V and 1 base from J, with 5 bases between. Germline V gene sequence: CDR1 SGHDT, CDR2 YYEEEE. This chain's CDR3 is CASSLPQETQYF. As DNA, the CDR3 is TGTGCCAGCAGCCTCCCCCAAGAGACCCAGTACTTC.

The chain couples TRBV10-3 to TRBJ2-7; D is undetermined. Per germline, CDR1 ENHRY and CDR2 SYGVKD. V gave up 10 bases and J gave up 0 bases, with 13 bases separating them. The CDR3 length is 13 residues. This CDR3 is CATTSRNSYEQYF. CDR3 in DNA: TGTGCCACCACCAGCAGGAACTCCTACGAGCAGTACTTC.

This clone was counted between two and nine times. The CDR3 spells CASSPGGSWNTEAFF. DNA of the CDR3: TGTGCCAGCAGCCCTGGCGGGAGTTGGAACACTGAAGCTTTCTTT. V and J are TRBV7-2 and TRBJ1-1; D not resolved. The CDR3 covers 15 residues. Germline assignment: CDR1 SGHTA and CDR2 FQGNSA. V was shortened by 5 bases and J by 1 base, with 14 bases between the two germline ends.

J is TRBJ1-2 and V is TRBV28, with D possibly being TRBD1 (5 bases). Germline assignment: CDR1 MDHEN and CDR2 SYDVKM. This CDR3 contains 17 residues. The V end lost 3 bases, the J end lost 5 bases, and 22 bases lay between the germline ends. DNA of the CDR3: TGTGCCAGCAGTTTCCCCCGGGGGAAATCGGGACCTTATGGCTACACCTTC. Translation gives CASSFPRGKSGPYGYTF.

V usage is TRBV7-3 and J usage is TRBJ2-1, with 11 bases fitting TRBD1. The germline CDR1 and CDR2 sequences are SGHTA and FQGTGA. There are 15 residues in the CDR3. Trimming took 5 bases from V and 7 from J; bases not matched to a gene: 7. In nucleotides, the CDR3 is TGTGCCAGCAGCCTCGATGGGACAGGGGGGAATGAGCAGTTCTTC. Translation: CASSLDGTGGNEQFF.

The V gene is TRBV25-1, the J gene TRBJ2-3; D remains ambiguous. The CDR3 spans 13 residues. The germline gives CDR1 MGHDK, CDR2 SYGVNS. Trimming pared 3 bases from V and 3 bases from J, leaving 7 bases between. As DNA, the CDR3 is TGTGCCAGCAGTGATTCCCCTACAGATACGCAGTATTTT. Encoded protein: CASSDSPTDTQYF. Combining the CDR3 with reference TRBV25-1 and TRBJ2-3 gives the whole variable domain EADIYQTPRYLVIGTGKKITLECSQTMGHDKMYWYQQDPGMELHLIHYSYGVNSTEKGDLSSESTVSRIRTEHFPLTLESARPSHTSQYLCASSDSPTDTQYFGPGTRLTVL.

V is TRBV20-1 and J is TRBJ2-1; D ambiguous. The germline V gene encodes CDR1 DFQATT and CDR2 SNEGSKA (reference sequence). V lost 3 bases, J lost 8 bases, and 8 bases lay in between. The CDR3 loop spans 11 amino acids. DNA for the CDR3: TGCAGTGCTAGCCGGTTGGATGAGCAGTTCTTC. It codes for CSASRLDEQFF.

The V gene is TRBV19, the J gene TRBJ1-2; no clear D gene. The CDR3 loop spans 12 amino acids. Trimming stripped 4 bases from V and 5 bases from J, with 8 bases between. Germline lookup yields CDR1 LNHDA and CDR2 SQIVND (reference sequence). The chain's CDR3 is CASSRQEYGYTF. DNA of the CDR3: TGTGCCAGTAGTAGGCAGGAATATGGCTACACCTTC. The full variable domain, completed using reference TRBV19 and TRBJ1-2, is DGGITQSPKYLFRKEGQNVTLSCEQNLNHDAMYWYRQDPGQGLRLIYYSQIVNDFQKGDIAEGYSVSREKKESFPLTVTSAQKNPTAFYLCASSRQEYGYTFGSGTRLTVV.

CDR3 coding DNA: TGTGCCAGCGCTCGGACAGGGAATGAAAAACTGTTTTTT. Amino acid sequence: CASARTGNEKLFF. This chain joins TRBV27 and TRBJ1-4; 8 bases map to TRBD1. The CDR3 is 13 amino acids. Looked up from germline, CDR1 is MNHEY and CDR2 is SMNVEV (reference sequence). With 8 bases clipped from V and 5 bases from J, the junction kept 4 bases outside the gene matches. The full variable domain, with the rest looked up from reference TRBV27 and TRBJ1-4, is EAQVTQNPRYLITVTGKKLTVTCSQNMNHEYMSWYRQDPGLGLRQIYYSMNVEVTDKGDVPEGYKVSRKEKRNFPLILESPSPNQTSLYFCASARTGNEKLFFGSGTQLSVL.